This T cell receptor (beta chain) was recovered during a study of cytomegalovirus exposure and HLA in healthy donors. Amplification used 60 Vbeta primers and 13 Jbeta primers. Sequencing was performed with immunoSEQ multiplex PCR; in TCRdb, only in-frame clones are kept and a portion is missing. The table lists approximately 210,000 clones, more than 75% of them singletons. Per the germline V gene, CDR1 is MNHEY and CDR2 is SVGAGI. This CDR3 contains 15 residues. V lost 4 bases and J lost 7; bases outside the gene matches: 8. V gene TRBV6-5 combines with J gene TRBJ2-5, with 11 bases aligning to TRBD2. Sequencing was done on a sample of PBMCs. This receptor was taken from a woman in her forties or fifties in good health and CMV-seronegative. CDR3 DNA sequence: TGTGCCAGCAGTTGGACTAGCGGGTCCCGTGGGACCCAGTACTTC. Its protein product is CASSWTSGSRGTQYF.